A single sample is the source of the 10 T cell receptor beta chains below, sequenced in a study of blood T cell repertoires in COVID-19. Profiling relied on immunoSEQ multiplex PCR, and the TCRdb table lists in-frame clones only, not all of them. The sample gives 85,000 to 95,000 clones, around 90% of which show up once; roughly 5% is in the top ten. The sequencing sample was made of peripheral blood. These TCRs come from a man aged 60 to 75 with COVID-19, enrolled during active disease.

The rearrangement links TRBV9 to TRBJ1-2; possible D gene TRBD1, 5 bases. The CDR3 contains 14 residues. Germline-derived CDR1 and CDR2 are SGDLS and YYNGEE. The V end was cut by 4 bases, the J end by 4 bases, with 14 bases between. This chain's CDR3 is CASSLTGDPYGYTF. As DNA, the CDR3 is TGTGCCAGCAGCCTCACAGGCGACCCCTATGGCTACACCTTC.

In nucleotides, the CDR3 is TGTGCCAGCAGCGTAGCACCCACCTCAGGGAACTATGGCTACACCTTC. Amino acid sequence: CASSVAPTSGNYGYTF. V is TRBV9 and J is TRBJ1-2, with TRBD1 as a possible D gene (5 bases). The CDR3 runs 16 residues. The germline V gene has CDR1 SGDLS and CDR2 YYNGEE. Trimming left V 0 bases short and J 2 bases short, with 14 bases between.

Here the CDR3 DNA reads TGTGCCAGCAGTTTGGGGCACAAGGCCGATACGCAGTATTTT. Protein product: CASSLGHKADTQYF. The chain recombines TRBV6-2 or TRBV6-3 with TRBJ2-3, with D possibly TRBD1 on 5 matching bases. This CDR3 is 14 amino acids long. Germline values: CDR1 MNHEY, CDR2 SVGEGT. V gave up 4 bases and J gave up 6 bases, with 14 bases separating them.

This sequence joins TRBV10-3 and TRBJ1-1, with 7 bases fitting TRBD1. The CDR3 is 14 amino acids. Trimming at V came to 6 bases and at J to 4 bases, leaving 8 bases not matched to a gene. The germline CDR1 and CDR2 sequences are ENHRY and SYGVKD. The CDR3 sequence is CAISGQDGGTEAFF. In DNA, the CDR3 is TGTGCCATCAGCGGACAGGACGGGGGCACTGAAGCTTTCTTT.

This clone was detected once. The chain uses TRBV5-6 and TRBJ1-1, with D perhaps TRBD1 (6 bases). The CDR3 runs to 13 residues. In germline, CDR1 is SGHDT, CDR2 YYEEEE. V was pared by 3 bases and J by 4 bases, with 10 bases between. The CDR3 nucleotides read TGTGCCAGCAGCTACAGGGAGGGCACTGAAGCTTTCTTT. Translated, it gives CASSYREGTEAFF.

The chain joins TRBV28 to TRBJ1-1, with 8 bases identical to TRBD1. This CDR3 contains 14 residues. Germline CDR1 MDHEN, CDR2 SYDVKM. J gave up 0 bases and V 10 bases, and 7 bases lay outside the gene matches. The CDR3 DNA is TGTGCCATCCTAACAGGGGGACTGAACACTGAAGCTTTCTTT. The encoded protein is CAILTGGLNTEAFF.

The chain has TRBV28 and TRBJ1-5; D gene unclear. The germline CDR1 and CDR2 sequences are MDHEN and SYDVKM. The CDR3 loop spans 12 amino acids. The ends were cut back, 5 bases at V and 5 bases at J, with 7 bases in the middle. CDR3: CASSIVDQPQHF. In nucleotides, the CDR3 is TGTGCCAGCAGTATAGTGGATCAGCCCCAGCATTTT.

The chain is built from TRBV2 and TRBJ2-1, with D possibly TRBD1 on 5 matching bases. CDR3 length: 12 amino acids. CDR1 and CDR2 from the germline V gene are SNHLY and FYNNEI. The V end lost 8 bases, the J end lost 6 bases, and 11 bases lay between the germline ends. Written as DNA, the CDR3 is TGTGCCAGCCTGAGACAGAGCAATGAGCAGTTCTTC. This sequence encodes CASLRQSNEQFF. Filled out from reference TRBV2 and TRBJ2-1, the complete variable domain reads EPEVTQTPSHQVTQMGQEVILRCVPISNHLYFYWYRQILGQKVEFLVSFYNNEISEKSEIFDDQFSVERPDGSNFTLKIRSTKLEDSAMYFCASLRQSNEQFFGPGTRLTVL.

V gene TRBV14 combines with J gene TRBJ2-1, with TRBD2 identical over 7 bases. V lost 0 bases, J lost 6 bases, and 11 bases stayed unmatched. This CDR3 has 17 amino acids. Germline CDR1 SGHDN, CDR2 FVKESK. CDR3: CASSQDLAAGEINEQFF. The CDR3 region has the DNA TGTGCCAGCAGCCAAGATCTGGCGGCGGGAGAAATCAATGAGCAGTTCTTC.

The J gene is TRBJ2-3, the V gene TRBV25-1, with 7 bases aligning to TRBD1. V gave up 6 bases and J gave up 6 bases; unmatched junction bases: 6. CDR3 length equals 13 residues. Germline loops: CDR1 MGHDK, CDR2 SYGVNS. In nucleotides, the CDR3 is TGTGCCAGCAGCCGGACAGGTATGGATACGCAGTATTTT. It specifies CASSRTGMDTQYF.